Sequencing of this T cell receptor (beta chain) was carried out in a study of blood T cells in healthy people across ages. Study-level results: Researchers judged that diversity estimates from one million T cells fell short of true values.

Next came a second PCR, run for about 7 to 12 cycles, which used a sample-barcoded 5' primer along with a J-beta primer mix. One entry per CDR3 protein results from TCRdb running MiXCR on the 5' RACE reads. The sample comprises 1.5 million to 2 million distinct CDR3 sequences, about 35% of which are singletons, and approximately 10% rests with the top ten. Each sample gave at least 6.5 million isolated PBMCs. CDR3 size: 14 residues. V lost 3 bases, J lost 12 bases, and 18 bases lay in between. The V gene's germline CDR1 is ENHRY and CDR2 SYGVKD. This clonotype was detected ten times or more. The antigen is not known.

The sequence came from a woman in her thirties in good health. Sequenced sample: blood. The V and J genes are TRBV10-3 and TRBJ2-1; perhaps D is TRBD1 or TRBD2 (5 bases each). CDR3 sequence: CAISDYGALAGQFF. CDR3 DNA: TGTGCCATCAGTGACTACGGGGCTCTTGCGGGGCAGTTCTTC.